These 21 T cell receptor beta chains were all obtained from the same sample, sequenced in a study of healthy donors' naive CD4 and CD8 T cells (dated by TCRdb to 2013 to 2016). The run used a 454 GS FLX Titanium. A previously published linear amplification protocol was used to build the TCR libraries, starting from roughly 500 ng of total RNA. The public reads were reprocessed in TCRdb via fastp at Q25 and MiXCR, keeping in-frame beta chains. Rows are unified per CDR3 protein, each entry keeping the most common DNA and genes. Across this sample there are 150,000 to 200,000 distinct CDR3 sequences, with 65% to 75% seen only once. The ten largest clones capture less than 2.5% of the sample. Material: naive CD4+ and CD8+ T cells sorted from blood, pooled from several donors. What this sample's cell subset or site label stands for: FACS-sorted naive CD4+ (CD45RO-CD45RA+) and naive CD8+ (CD45RA+CD27bright) T cells. The receptors here all came from a pool of human donors in good health; the sample pools cells from several healthy donors.

The chain employs TRBV6-5 and TRBJ2-5; 7 bases are a match to TRBD2. The length of the CDR3 is 14 residues. V lost 5 bases to trimming and J lost 2 bases; unmatched junction nucleotides: 5. Germline lookup yields CDR1 MNHEY and CDR2 SVGAGI. CDR3: CASSQRDSQETQYF. The CDR3 bases are TGTGCCAGCAGTCAGCGGGACTCGCAAGAGACCCAGTACTTC.

The chain employs TRBV15 and TRBJ2-2; unclear D gene. CDR3 length: 13 amino acids. Germline lookup yields CDR1 LNHNV and CDR2 YYDKDF (reference sequence). Trimming removed 0 bases from V and 6 bases from J, with 5 bases in between. Written as DNA, the CDR3 is TGTGCCACCAGCAGAGATAGGGCCGGGGAGCTGTTTTTT. The encoded protein is CATSRDRAGELFF.

The rearrangement joins TRBV7-8 to TRBJ1-5; D gene unclear. Germline V gene sequence: CDR1 SGHVS, CDR2 FQNEAQ. CDR3 length: 16 amino acids. Trimming removed 1 base at V and 2 bases at J, with 12 bases between. As DNA, the CDR3 is TGTGCCAGCAGCTTAGGAGCCGGAAGGGGCAATCAGCCCCAGCATTTT. Its protein is CASSLGAGRGNQPQHF.

This clonotype came up a few times. This chain links TRBV19 with TRBJ1-5; the D gene is possibly TRBD1 (6 bases). The CDR3 is 16 residues long. In germline, CDR1 is LNHDA, CDR2 SQIVND (reference sequence). Trimming cost V 6 bases and J 7 bases, with 22 bases left between them. The CDR3 region has the DNA TGTGCCAGTAGGCCTAGGACAGTGGAGGGCGGACAGCCCCAGCATTTT. Translated: CASRPRTVEGGQPQHF. Full variable domain (missing parts from reference TRBV19 and TRBJ1-5): DGGITQSPKYLFRKEGQNVTLSCEQNLNHDAMYWYRQDPGQGLRLIYYSQIVNDFQKGDIAEGYSVSREKKESFPLTVTSAQKNPTAFYLCASRPRTVEGGQPQHFGDGTRLSIL.

The V gene is TRBV5-4, the J gene TRBJ2-3; D gene unclear. Trimming stripped 4 bases from V and 2 bases from J, with 5 bases between. Germline V gene lookup returns CDR1 SGHNT and CDR2 YYREEE (reference sequence). The length of the CDR3 is 12 residues. The CDR3 loop is CASSDITDTQYF. The CDR3 DNA reads TGTGCCAGCAGCGATATCACAGATACGCAGTATTTT.

The genes are TRBV29-1 and TRBJ1-2; no reliable D call. The germline V gene encodes CDR1 SQVTM and CDR2 ANQGSEA. The CDR3 contains 12 residues. Trimming took 0 bases from V and 5 from J, leaving 7 bases between them. CDR3 amino acids: CSVEESRYGYTF. Written as DNA, the CDR3 is TGCAGCGTTGAAGAGTCCCGTTATGGCTACACCTTC.

The V call is TRBV6-2 or TRBV6-3, the J call TRBJ1-1, with 9 bases aligning to TRBD1. CDR1 is MNHEY, CDR2 SVGEGT, per germline. J lost 0 bases, V lost 4 bases, and 18 bases had no gene match. This CDR3 is 20 amino acids long. The CDR3 reads CASSSADRGSLPSLNTEAFF. As DNA, the CDR3 is TGTGCCAGCAGTTCCGCGGACAGGGGAAGTCTCCCCTCACTGAACACTGAAGCTTTCTTT.

This chain links TRBV30 with TRBJ2-1, with D perhaps TRBD2 (6 bases). The V end lost 0 bases, the J end lost 8 bases, and 8 bases lay between the germline ends. The CDR3 length is 12 residues. The germline gives CDR1 GTSNPN, CDR2 SVGIG (reference sequence). The CDR3 bases are TGTGCCTGGAGTGTCGCGGGATATGAGCAGTTCTTC. Protein product: CAWSVAGYEQFF.

This clonotype came up a few times. The J gene is TRBJ2-3, the V gene TRBV2, with D unresolved. Germline V lookup: CDR1 SNHLY, CDR2 FYNNEI. Trimming removed 6 bases from V and 1 base from J, with 11 bases in between. CDR3 size: 14 residues. CDR3 sequence reads: CASSPRQGTDTQYF. As DNA, the CDR3 is TGTGCCAGCAGCCCCCGACAAGGCACAGATACGCAGTATTTT.

This clonotype appeared a single time. The chain combines TRBV6-1 with TRBJ1-1, with 7 bases aligning to TRBD1. Germline V lookup: CDR1 MNHNS, CDR2 SASEGT. After removal of 4 bases from V and 12 bases from J, the junction contained 11 bases not matched to a gene. This CDR3 has 13 residues. The CDR3 DNA reads TGTGCCAGCAGTGGGACCGGGACAGTGATGTCTTTCTTT. This translates into CASSGTGTVMSFF.

The J gene is TRBJ2-7, the V gene TRBV29-1, with 8 nucleotides matching TRBD1. This CDR3 has 14 amino acids. CDR1 is SQVTM, CDR2 ANQGSEA, per germline. Trimming cost V 7 bases and J 0 bases; bases outside gene matches: 8. Here the CDR3 DNA reads TGCAGCGCAACCAGGGGGCCCTTCTCCTACGAGCAGTACTTC. Protein product: CSATRGPFSYEQYF.

The chain is built from TRBV6-5 and TRBJ1-1; TRBD1 is a possible D gene (5 bases). The CDR3 spans 15 residues. Germline CDR1 and CDR2: MNHEY and SVGAGI. Deletions cut 6 bases from V and 0 bases from J, with 14 bases between. Here the CDR3 reads CASRALDRLNTEAFF. In DNA form, the CDR3 reads TGTGCCAGCAGAGCCCTTGACAGATTGAACACTGAAGCTTTCTTT.

The CDR3 DNA follows: TGTGCCAGCAGTTACTCTGGAGAGGACTACGAGCAGTACTTC. Translating it yields CASSYSGEDYEQYF. V is TRBV6-5 and J is TRBJ2-7; D is undetermined. V lost 0 bases and J 3 bases, leaving 9 bases between the germline ends. The length of the CDR3 is 14 residues. Per germline, CDR1 MNHEY and CDR2 SVGAGI.

V usage is TRBV20-1 and J usage is TRBJ1-1, with unresolved D. Trimming left V 0 bases short and J 5 bases short, with 10 bases between. The CDR3 loop spans 13 amino acids. In germline, CDR1 is DFQATT, CDR2 SNEGSKA (reference sequence). CDR3 protein: CSARDGPLTEAFF. DNA of the CDR3: TGCAGTGCTAGAGACGGTCCTTTGACTGAAGCTTTCTTT.

The CDR3 spells CSVELVQDTTDTQYF. The CDR3 nucleotides are TGCAGCGTTGAACTGGTACAGGATACCACAGATACGCAGTATTTT. The rearrangement uses TRBV29-1 and TRBJ2-3, with TRBD1 as a possible D gene (5 bases). This CDR3 has 15 amino acids. V was pared by 2 bases and J by 2 bases, with 14 bases between. Germline CDR1 SQVTM, CDR2 ANQGSEA.

V usage is TRBV19 and J usage is TRBJ1-2, with 11 bases matching TRBD1. V was clipped by 6 bases and J by 6 bases; unmatched bases: 12. The germline CDR1 and CDR2 sequences are LNHDA and SQIVND (reference sequence). The CDR3 totals 16 residues. CDR3 loop: CASSIGPGQGVHGYTF. The DNA of the CDR3 is TGTGCCAGTAGCATCGGACCGGGACAGGGGGTCCATGGCTACACCTTC.

The chain carries TRBV29-1 and TRBJ2-2; either TRBD1 or TRBD2 may supply D (5 bases each). V lost 1 base, J lost 3 bases, and 9 bases lay in between. CDR1 and CDR2 from the germline V gene are SQVTM and ANQGSEA. This CDR3 has 14 residues. For the CDR3, the DNA is TGCAGCGTTGAAGGGGGACCAGACACCGGGGAGCTGTTTTTT. It codes for CSVEGGPDTGELFF.

The rearrangement joins TRBV21-1 to TRBJ2-5; no check of the table's D call, TRBD2, against the DNA was made. TRBV21-1 is listed as a pseudogene. CDR3 length equals 14 residues. DNA for the CDR3: TGTGCCCAAAAGGGAGGTCCCAACCAAGAGACCCAGTACTTC. This gives the protein CAQKGGPNQETQYF.

CDR3 DNA: TGCAGCGTTGAAGACACTAGCGGAGTCGACTACGAGCAGTACTTC. The encoded protein is CSVEDTSGVDYEQYF. The chain employs TRBV29-1 and TRBJ2-7; 8 nucleotides agree with TRBD2. The germline CDR1 and CDR2 sequences are SQVTM and ANQGSEA. This CDR3 contains 15 residues. V shed 0 bases, J shed 3 bases, and the junction held 7 bases outside the gene matches.

The gene calls are TRBV5-1 and TRBJ2-1, with 7 bases matching TRBD2. The CDR3 loop spans 17 amino acids. The junction had 16 bases not matched to a gene; V was cut back by 4 bases and J by 6 bases. Germline V gene sequence: CDR1 SGHRS, CDR2 YFSETQ. The CDR3 DNA follows: TGCGCCAGCAGCCCATCACTGTTCCTGACTAGCATCAATGAGCAGTTCTTC. It encodes CASSPSLFLTSINEQFF. The variable domain in full, completed from reference TRBV5-1 and TRBJ2-1, reads KAGVTQTPRYLIKTRGQQVTLSCSPISGHRSVSWYQQTPGQGLQFLFEYFSETQRNKGNFPGRFSGRQFSNSRSEMNVSTLELGDSALYLCASSPSLFLTSINEQFFGPGTRLTVL.

This clonotype was observed a handful of times. This chain uses TRBV30 with TRBJ1-6, with a tentative D call TRBD1 (5 bases). The V gene's germline CDR1 is GTSNPN and CDR2 SVGIG (reference sequence). V lost 0 bases to trimming and J lost 6 bases, with 12 bases between them. This CDR3 is built from 15 residues. DNA for the CDR3: TGTGCCTGGAGTGTAGTAGTACAGGCTAATTCACCCCTCCACTTT. It specifies CAWSVVVQANSPLHF.